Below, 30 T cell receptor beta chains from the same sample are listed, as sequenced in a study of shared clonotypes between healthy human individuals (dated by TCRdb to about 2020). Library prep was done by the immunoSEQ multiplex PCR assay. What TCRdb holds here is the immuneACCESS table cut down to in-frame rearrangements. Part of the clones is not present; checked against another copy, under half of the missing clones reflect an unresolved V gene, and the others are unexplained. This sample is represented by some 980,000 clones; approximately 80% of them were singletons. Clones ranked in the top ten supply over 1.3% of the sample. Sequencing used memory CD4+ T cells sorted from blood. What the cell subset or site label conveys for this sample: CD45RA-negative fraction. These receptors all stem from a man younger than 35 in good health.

The CDR3 DNA reads as TGTGCCAGCAGCTACGACCGGTCCTACAATGAGCAGTTCTTC. Protein sequence: CASSYDRSYNEQFF. The chain has TRBV7-2 and TRBJ2-1, with D unresolved. Germline CDR1 reads SGHTA; CDR2 reads FQGNSA. The ends were cut back, 4 bases at V and 1 base at J, with 8 bases in the middle. The CDR3 runs 14 residues.

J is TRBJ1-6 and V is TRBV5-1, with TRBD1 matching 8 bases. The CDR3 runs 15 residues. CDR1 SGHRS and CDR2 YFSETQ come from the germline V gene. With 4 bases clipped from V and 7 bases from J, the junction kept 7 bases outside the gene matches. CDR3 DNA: TGCGCCAGCAGCACAACCGGACAGGGAAATTCACCCCTCCACTTT. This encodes CASSTTGQGNSPLHF.

The CDR3 region has the DNA TGTGCCAGCGGCGAAAACGGGGGAAACACCATATATTTT. Protein product: CASGENGGNTIYF. V and J are TRBV19 and TRBJ1-3, with D unresolved. V was cut by 9 bases and J by 4 bases, with 13 bases left in between. The CDR3 consists of 13 residues. Germline values: CDR1 LNHDA, CDR2 SQIVND (reference sequence).

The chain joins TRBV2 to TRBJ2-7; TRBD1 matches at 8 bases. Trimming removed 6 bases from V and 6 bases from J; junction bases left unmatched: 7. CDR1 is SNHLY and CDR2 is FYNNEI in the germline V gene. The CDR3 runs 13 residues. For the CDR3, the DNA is TGTGCCAGCAGGAGGACAGGGACGTTCGAGCAGTACTTC. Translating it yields CASRRTGTFEQYF.

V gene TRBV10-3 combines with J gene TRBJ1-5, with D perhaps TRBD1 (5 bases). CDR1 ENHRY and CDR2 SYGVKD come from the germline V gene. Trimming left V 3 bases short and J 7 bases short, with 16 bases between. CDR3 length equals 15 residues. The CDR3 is CAISDSSGGSQPQHF. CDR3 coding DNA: TGTGCCATCAGTGACTCGTCGGGGGGGTCCCAGCCCCAGCATTTT.

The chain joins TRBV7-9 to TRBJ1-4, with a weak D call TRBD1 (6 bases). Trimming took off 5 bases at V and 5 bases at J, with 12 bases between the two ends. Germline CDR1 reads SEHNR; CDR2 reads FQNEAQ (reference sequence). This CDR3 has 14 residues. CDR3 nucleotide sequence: TGTGCCAGCAGCCTGGACAGTTCGAATGAAAAACTGTTTTTT. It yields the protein CASSLDSSNEKLFF.

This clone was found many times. CDR3 sequence (DNA): TGTGCCAGCAGTGAACAGGGTCGTCAGCCCCAGCATTTT. Encoded protein: CASSEQGRQPQHF. This sequence joins TRBV27 and TRBJ1-5, with D perhaps matching TRBD1 (6 bases). V was shortened by 5 bases and J by 6 bases, with 11 bases between the two germline ends. The germline CDR1 and CDR2 sequences are MNHEY and SMNVEV (reference sequence). This CDR3 is built from 13 residues.

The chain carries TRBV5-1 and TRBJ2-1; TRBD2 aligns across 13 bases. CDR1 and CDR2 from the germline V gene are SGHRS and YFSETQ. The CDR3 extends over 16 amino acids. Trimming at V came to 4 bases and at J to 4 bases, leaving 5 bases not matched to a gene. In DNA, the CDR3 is TGCGCCAGCAGCATCGCACTAGCGGGGGGGTACAATGAGCAGTTCTTC. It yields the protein CASSIALAGGYNEQFF.

The CDR3 protein is CASRPTGLSGNTIYF. The CDR3 DNA follows: TGCGCCAGCAGACCCACAGGATTGTCTGGAAACACCATATATTTT. The rearrangement links TRBV5-1 to TRBJ1-3; possibly TRBD1 for D (5 bases). There are 15 residues in the CDR3. Trimming took 5 bases from V and 1 from J, leaving 13 bases between them. CDR1 is SGHRS, CDR2 YFSETQ, per germline.

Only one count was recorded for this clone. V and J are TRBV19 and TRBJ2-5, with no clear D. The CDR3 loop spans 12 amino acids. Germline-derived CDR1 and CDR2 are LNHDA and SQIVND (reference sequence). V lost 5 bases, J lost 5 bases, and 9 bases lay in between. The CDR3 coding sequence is TGTGCCAGTAGTTGGAACTCGGAGACCCAGTACTTC. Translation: CASSWNSETQYF.

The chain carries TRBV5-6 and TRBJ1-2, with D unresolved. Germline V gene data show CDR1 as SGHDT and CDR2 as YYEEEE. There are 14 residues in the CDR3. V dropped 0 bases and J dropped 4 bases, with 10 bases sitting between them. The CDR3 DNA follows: TGTGCCAGCAGCTTGGGTCCGGGAGGCTATGGCTACACCTTC. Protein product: CASSLGPGGYGYTF. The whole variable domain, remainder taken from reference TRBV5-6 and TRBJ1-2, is DAGVTQSPTHLIKTRGQQVTLRCSPKSGHDTVSWYQQALGQGPQFIFQYYEEEERQRGNFPDRFSGHQFPNYSSELNVNALLLGDSALYLCASSLGPGGYGYTFGSGTRLTVV.

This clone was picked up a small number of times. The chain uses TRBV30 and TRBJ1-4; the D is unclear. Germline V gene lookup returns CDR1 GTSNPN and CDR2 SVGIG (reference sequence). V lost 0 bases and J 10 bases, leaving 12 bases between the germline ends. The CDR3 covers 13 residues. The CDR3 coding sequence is TGTGCCTGGAGTGTACGGGATGTGGGAAAACTGTTTTTT. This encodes CAWSVRDVGKLFF.

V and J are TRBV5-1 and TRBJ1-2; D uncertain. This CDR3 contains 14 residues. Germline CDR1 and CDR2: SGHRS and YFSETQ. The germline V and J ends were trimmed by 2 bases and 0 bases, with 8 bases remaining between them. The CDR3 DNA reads TGCGCCAGCAGCTTATCCGAAACTAACTATGGCTACACCTTC. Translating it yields CASSLSETNYGYTF.

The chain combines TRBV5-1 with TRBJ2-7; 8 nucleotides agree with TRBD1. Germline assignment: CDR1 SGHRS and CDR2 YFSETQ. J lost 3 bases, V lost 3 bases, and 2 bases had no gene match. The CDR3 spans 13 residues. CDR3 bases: TGCGCCAGCAGCTCTACAGGGGGCTACGAGCAGTACTTC. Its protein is CASSSTGGYEQYF.

CDR3 region: CASSSQGGSGANVLTF. The CDR3 region has the DNA TGTGCCAGCAGCTCCCAGGGAGGCTCTGGGGCCAACGTCCTGACTTTC. V and J are TRBV7-2 and TRBJ2-6; maybe TRBD2 (6 bases). V was pared by 4 bases and J by 0 bases, with 10 bases between. Germline V gene data show CDR1 as SGHTA and CDR2 as FQGNSA. The CDR3 consists of 16 residues.

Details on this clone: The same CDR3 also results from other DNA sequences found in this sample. Here the CDR3 DNA reads TGTGCCAGCAGTTTAGGGTACGAGCAGTACTTC. It encodes CASSLGYEQYF. The chain uses TRBV28 and TRBJ2-7; D is unresolved. The germline V gene has CDR1 MDHEN and CDR2 SYDVKM. This CDR3 comprises 11 residues. Trimming removed 2 bases at V and 4 bases at J, with 3 bases between.

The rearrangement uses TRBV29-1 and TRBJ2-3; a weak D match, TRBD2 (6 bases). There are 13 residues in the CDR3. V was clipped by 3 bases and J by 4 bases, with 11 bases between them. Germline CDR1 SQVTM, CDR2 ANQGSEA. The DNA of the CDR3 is TGCAGCGTTGAGACTAGGCTCTCAGATACGCAGTATTTT. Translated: CSVETRLSDTQYF.

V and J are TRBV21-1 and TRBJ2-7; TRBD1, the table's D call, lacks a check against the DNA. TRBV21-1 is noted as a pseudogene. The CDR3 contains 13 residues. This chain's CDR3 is CAYIQNRIYEQYF. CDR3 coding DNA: TGTGCCTACATTCAAAACAGGATCTACGAGCAGTACTTC.

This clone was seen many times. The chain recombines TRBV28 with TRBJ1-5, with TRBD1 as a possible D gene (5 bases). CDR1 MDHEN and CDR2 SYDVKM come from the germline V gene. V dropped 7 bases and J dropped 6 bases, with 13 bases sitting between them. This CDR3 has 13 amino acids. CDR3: CASNGARFQPQHF. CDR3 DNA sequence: TGTGCCAGCAATGGGGCCAGGTTTCAGCCCCAGCATTTT. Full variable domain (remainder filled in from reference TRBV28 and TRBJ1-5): DVKVTQSSRYLVKRTGEKVFLECVQDMDHENMFWYRQDPGLGLRLIYFSYDVKMKEKGDIPEGYSVSREKKERFSLILESASTNQTSMYLCASNGARFQPQHFGDGTRLSIL.

The CDR3 loop is CASRLAGLALNEQFF. In DNA, the CDR3 is TGTGCAAGTCGCTTAGCGGGACTAGCGCTGAATGAGCAGTTCTTC. The chain has TRBV12-2 and TRBJ2-1; the DNA was not used to check the table's D call, TRBD2. TRBV12-2 is assigned pseudogene status. The CDR3 runs 15 residues.

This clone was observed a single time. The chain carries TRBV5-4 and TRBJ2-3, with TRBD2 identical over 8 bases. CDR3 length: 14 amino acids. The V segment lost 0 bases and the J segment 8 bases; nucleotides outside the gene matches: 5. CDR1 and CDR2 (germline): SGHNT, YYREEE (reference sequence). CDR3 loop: CASSLGGGLATQYF. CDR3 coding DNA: TGTGCCAGCAGCTTGGGCGGGGGGTTAGCTACGCAGTATTTT.

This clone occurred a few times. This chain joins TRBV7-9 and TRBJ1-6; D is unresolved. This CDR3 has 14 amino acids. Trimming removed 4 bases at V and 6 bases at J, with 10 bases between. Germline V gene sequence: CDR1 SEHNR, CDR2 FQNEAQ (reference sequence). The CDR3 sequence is CASSYGFSNSPLHF. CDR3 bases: TGTGCCAGCAGCTACGGGTTCAGTAATTCACCCCTCCACTTT. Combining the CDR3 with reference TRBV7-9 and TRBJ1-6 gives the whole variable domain DTGVSQNPRHKITKRGQNVTFRCDPISEHNRLYWYRQTLGQGPEFLTYFQNEAQLEKSRLLSDRFSAERPKGSFSTLEIQRTEQGDSAMYLCASSYGFSNSPLHFGNGTRLTVT.

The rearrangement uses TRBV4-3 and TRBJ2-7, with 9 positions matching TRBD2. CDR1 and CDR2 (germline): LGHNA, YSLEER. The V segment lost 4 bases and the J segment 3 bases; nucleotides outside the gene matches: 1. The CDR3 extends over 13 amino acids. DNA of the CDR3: TGCGCCAGCAGCCCGACTAGCGGCTACGAGCAGTACTTC. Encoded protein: CASSPTSGYEQYF.

The CDR3 coding sequence is TGTGCCAGCAGCCTGACAGGGTACGGAAACACCATATATTTT. This sequence encodes CASSLTGYGNTIYF. V gene TRBV7-9 combines with J gene TRBJ1-3; 7 bases are shared with TRBD1. Germline lookup yields CDR1 SEHNR and CDR2 FQNEAQ (reference sequence). The CDR3 extends over 14 amino acids. V shed 5 bases, J shed 4 bases, and the junction held 5 bases outside the gene matches.

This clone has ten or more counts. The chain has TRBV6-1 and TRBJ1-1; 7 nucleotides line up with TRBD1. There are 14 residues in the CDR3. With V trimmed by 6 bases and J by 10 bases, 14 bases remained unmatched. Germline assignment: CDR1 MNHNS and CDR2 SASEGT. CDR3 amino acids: CASSSSGTAFRAFF. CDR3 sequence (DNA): TGTGCCAGCAGCTCCTCCGGGACAGCATTTAGAGCTTTCTTT.

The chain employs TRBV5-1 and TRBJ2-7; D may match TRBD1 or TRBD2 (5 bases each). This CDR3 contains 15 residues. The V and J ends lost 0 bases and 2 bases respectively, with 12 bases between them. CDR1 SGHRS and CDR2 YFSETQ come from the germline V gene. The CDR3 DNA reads TGCGCCAGCAGCTTGGGAGGGGCCGGGGCCTACGAGCAGTACTTC. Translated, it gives CASSLGGAGAYEQYF.

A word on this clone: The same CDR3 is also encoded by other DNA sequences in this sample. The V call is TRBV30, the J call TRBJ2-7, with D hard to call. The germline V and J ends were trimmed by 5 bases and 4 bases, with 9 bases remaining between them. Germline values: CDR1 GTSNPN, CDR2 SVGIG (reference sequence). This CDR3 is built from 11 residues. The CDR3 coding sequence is TGTGCCTGGCGGAGAGGTTACGAGCAGTACTTC. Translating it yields CAWRRGYEQYF. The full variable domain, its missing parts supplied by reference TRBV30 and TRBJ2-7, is SQTIHQWPATLVQPVGSPLSLECTVEGTSNPNLYWYRQAAGRGLQLLFYSVGIGQISSEVPQNLSASRPQDRQFILSSKKLLLSDSGFYLCAWRRGYEQYFGPGTRLTVT.

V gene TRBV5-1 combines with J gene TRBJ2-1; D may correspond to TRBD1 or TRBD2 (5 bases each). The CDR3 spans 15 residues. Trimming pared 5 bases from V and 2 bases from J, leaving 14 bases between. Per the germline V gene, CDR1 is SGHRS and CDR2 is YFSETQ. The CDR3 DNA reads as TGCGCCAGCAGATATGGGACGGAGACCTACAATGAGCAGTTCTTC. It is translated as CASRYGTETYNEQFF.

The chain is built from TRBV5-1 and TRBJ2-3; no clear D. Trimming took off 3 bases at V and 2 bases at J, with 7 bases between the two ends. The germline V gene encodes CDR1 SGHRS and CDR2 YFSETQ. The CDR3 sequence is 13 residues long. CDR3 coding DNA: TGCGCCAGCAGCTCTCATAACACAGATACGCAGTATTTT. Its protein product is CASSSHNTDTQYF.

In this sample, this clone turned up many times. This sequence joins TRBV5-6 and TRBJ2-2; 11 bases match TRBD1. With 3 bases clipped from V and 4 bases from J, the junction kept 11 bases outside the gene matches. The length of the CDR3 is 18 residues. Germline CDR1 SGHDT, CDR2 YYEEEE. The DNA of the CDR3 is TGTGCCAGCAGCTCGATGGGACAGGGGGTTTTCTTCACCGGGGAGCTGTTTTTT. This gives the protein CASSSMGQGVFFTGELFF.